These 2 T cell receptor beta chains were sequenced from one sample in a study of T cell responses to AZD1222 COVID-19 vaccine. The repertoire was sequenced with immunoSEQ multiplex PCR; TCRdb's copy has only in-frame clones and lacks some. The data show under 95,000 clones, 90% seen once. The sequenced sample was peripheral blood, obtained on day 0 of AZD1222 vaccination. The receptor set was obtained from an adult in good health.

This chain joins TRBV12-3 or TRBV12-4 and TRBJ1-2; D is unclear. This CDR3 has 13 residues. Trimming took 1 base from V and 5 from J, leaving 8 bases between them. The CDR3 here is CASSLDSTYGYTF. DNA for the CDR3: TGTGCCAGCAGTTTAGACAGCACTTATGGCTACACCTTC.

In DNA, the CDR3 is TGTGCCAGCAAACCGGGACAGGGACGGGGAACTGAAGCTTTCTTT. Its protein product is CASKPGQGRGTEAFF. V and J are TRBV27 and TRBJ1-1; 9 nucleotides match TRBD1. Losses at the gene ends were 7 bases for V and 5 bases for J; bases not matched to a gene: 11. The V gene's germline CDR1 is MNHEY and CDR2 SMNVEV (reference sequence). The CDR3 has 15 amino acids.